What follows is one TCR beta chain and its context. This sample was taken from a study of blood T cell repertoires in COVID-19. Turning to the study itself: Specimens from acute and convalescent COVID-19 originated in the United States, Italy and Spain. Nucleic acid was either cDNA or gDNA, and it came from T cells, B-cell-depleted T cells, or PBMCs.

Germline CDR1 MGHRA, CDR2 YSYEKL. V trimming: 2 bases; J trimming: 1 base; junction bases outside the gene matches: 18. The CDR3 has 21 amino acids. In the original processing: Nucleated cell number was recorded as an estimate derived from reference gene primer amplification. Profiled with immunoSEQ multiplex PCR; TCRdb holds only in-frame clones, not every one. Clone size and V and J calls were adopted from that table, with D and trimming inferred from the DNA. The table records fewer than 200,000 clones, nearly 80% of them present only once. Source material: peripheral blood. This TCR was sampled from a woman in her 70s with acute or convalescent COVID-19. The chain couples TRBV4-1 to TRBJ1-5; TRBD1 agrees at 9 bases. The CDR3 coding sequence is TGCGCCAGCAGCCAATCTATAACTCCGGGACAGGGACCACGAAGCAATCAGCCCCAGCATTTT. Protein: CASSQSITPGQGPRSNQPQHF.